Below, 30 T cell receptor beta chains from the same sample are listed, as sequenced in a study of T cell responses to AZD1222 COVID-19 vaccine. The protocol was immunoSEQ multiplex PCR, while the TCRdb copy is restricted to in-frame clones and leaves out a portion. The sample has approximately 120,000 clones, approximately 85% seen once. The source was peripheral blood, collected on day 0 of MenACWY control vaccination. The receptors here all came from an adult in good health.

This clone has only one observation. The chain is built from TRBV9 and TRBJ2-1; tentative D call: TRBD2 (5 bases). This CDR3 region has 15 residues. CDR1 is SGDLS and CDR2 is YYNGEE in the germline V gene. V gave up 0 bases and J gave up 3 bases, with 10 bases separating them. The CDR3, as DNA: TGTGCCAGCAGCGTAGGAGGGAGCTTCTACAATGAGCAGTTCTTC. This gives the protein CASSVGGSFYNEQFF.

This chain joins TRBV14 and TRBJ2-1; no clear D. V gave up 1 base and J gave up 0 bases, with 13 bases separating them. This CDR3 is 17 amino acids long. Germline V gene lookup returns CDR1 SGHDN and CDR2 FVKESK. This CDR3 reads CASSQVYGPRSYNEQFF. For the CDR3, the DNA is TGTGCCAGCAGCCAAGTTTACGGACCACGCTCCTACAATGAGCAGTTCTTC.

The V call is TRBV7-9, the J call TRBJ2-7; D may correspond to TRBD1 or TRBD2 (5 bases each). The CDR3 runs 14 residues. With 4 bases removed from V and 3 bases from J, the gap between germline ends came to 13 bases. Germline lookup yields CDR1 SEHNR and CDR2 FQNEAQ (reference sequence). The CDR3 loop reads CASSSPGPHYEQYF. Written as DNA, the CDR3 is TGTGCCAGCAGCTCCCCGGGGCCACACTACGAGCAGTACTTC. The complete variable domain, with remaining parts taken from reference TRBV7-9 and TRBJ2-7, reads DTGVSQNPRHKITKRGQNVTFRCDPISEHNRLYWYRQTLGQGPEFLTYFQNEAQLEKSRLLSDRFSAERPKGSFSTLEIQRTEQGDSAMYLCASSSPGPHYEQYFGPGTRLTVT.

CDR3 in DNA: TGTGCCAGCAGTTTGGCAGGGAAGGACACATCCTACGAGCAGTACTTC. Amino acid sequence: CASSLAGKDTSYEQYF. The chain couples TRBV28 to TRBJ2-7; possible D gene TRBD1, 5 bases. The CDR3 sequence is 16 residues long. The germline CDR1 and CDR2 sequences are MDHEN and SYDVKM. Trimming took off 3 bases at V and 1 base at J, with 16 bases between the two ends.

This rearrangement joins TRBV12-5 to TRBJ2-1; TRBD2 agrees at 7 bases. This CDR3 has 13 residues. With V trimmed by 4 bases and J by 10 bases, 7 bases remained unmatched. Germline V gene sequence: CDR1 LGHNT, CDR2 FRNRAP. The CDR3 loop reads CASGSRASGEQFF. The CDR3 DNA reads TGTGCTAGTGGTTCCAGGGCTAGCGGCGAGCAGTTCTTC.

V gene TRBV18 combines with J gene TRBJ2-7; a weak D match, TRBD2 (5 bases). The germline V gene has CDR1 KGHSH and CDR2 LQKENI. The CDR3 is 12 amino acids. The V end was cut by 5 bases, the J end by 4 bases, with 9 bases between. CDR3 sequence reads: CASSVSGYEQYF. Written as DNA, the CDR3 is TGTGCCAGCTCAGTGAGCGGATACGAGCAGTACTTC.

The chain employs TRBV7-9 and TRBJ1-4; the D gene is possibly TRBD1 (5 bases). Trimming stripped 0 bases from V and 5 bases from J, with 13 bases between. Germline lookup yields CDR1 SEHNR and CDR2 FQNEAQ (reference sequence). There are 16 residues in the CDR3. CDR3 in amino acids: CASSLAPGGENEKLFF. As DNA, the CDR3 is TGTGCCAGCAGCTTAGCCCCGGGGGGAGAGAATGAAAAACTGTTTTTT.

The chain is built from TRBV19 and TRBJ2-5; no clear D. This CDR3 has 13 residues. V lost 4 bases and J lost 5, with 11 bases in between. The germline CDR1 and CDR2 sequences are LNHDA and SQIVND (reference sequence). As DNA, the CDR3 is TGTGCCAGTAGTAAGGCCAGGTCCGAGACCCAGTACTTC. Its protein is CASSKARSETQYF.

The CDR3 loop reads CASSFQRDRGEQFF. The CDR3 coding sequence is TGCGCCAGCAGCTTTCAGCGGGACCGGGGGGAGCAGTTCTTC. The chain has TRBV5-1 and TRBJ2-1, with TRBD2 matching 7 bases. V lost 2 bases, J lost 10 bases, and 9 bases stayed unmatched. Germline assignment: CDR1 SGHRS and CDR2 YFSETQ. The CDR3 is made up of 14 amino acids. The full variable domain, in which reference TRBV5-1 and TRBJ2-1 provide the parts outside the CDR3, is KAGVTQTPRYLIKTRGQQVTLSCSPISGHRSVSWYQQTPGQGLQFLFEYFSETQRNKGNFPGRFSGRQFSNSRSEMNVSTLELGDSALYLCASSFQRDRGEQFFGPGTRLTVL.

This sequence joins TRBV6-2 or TRBV6-3 and TRBJ2-7, with no clear D. Trimming shortened V by 0 bases and J by 6 bases, and 9 bases separated the two germline ends. This CDR3 is built from 13 residues. Germline V CDR1 and CDR2: MNHEY, SVGEGT. The CDR3 nucleotides read TGTGCCAGCAGTTACTCTGATTTTCGCGAGCAGTACTTC. It translates to CASSYSDFREQYF.

The CDR3 spells CASSFTVTEAFF. CDR3 DNA: TGTGCCAGCAGCTTTACGGTCACTGAAGCTTTCTTT. V usage is TRBV7-3 and J usage is TRBJ1-1; D gene ambiguous. Germline V CDR1 and CDR2: SGHTA, FQGTGA. Trimming shortened V by 3 bases and J by 4 bases, and 6 bases separated the two germline ends. The CDR3 sequence is 12 residues long.

V is TRBV27 and J is TRBJ1-5; a possible D gene is TRBD1 (5 bases). The germline V gene has CDR1 MNHEY and CDR2 SMNVEV (reference sequence). There are 15 residues in the CDR3. Trimming stripped 0 bases from V and 9 bases from J, with 15 bases between. The CDR3 DNA follows: TGTGCCAGCAGTTTATCGGGGCAGCCCAAGAGGCCCCAGCATTTT. Translated: CASSLSGQPKRPQHF.

This sequence joins TRBV28 and TRBJ1-6, with 9 bases aligning to TRBD1. CDR3 length equals 17 residues. Germline V gene lookup returns CDR1 MDHEN and CDR2 SYDVKM. With V trimmed by 5 bases and J by 8 bases, 13 bases remained unmatched. For the CDR3, the DNA is TGTGCCAGCAGTCCGCCCCTCACAGGGGGCGAGGATTCACCCCTCCACTTT. It codes for CASSPPLTGGEDSPLHF.

The rearrangement joins TRBV2 to TRBJ1-1; D unclear. This CDR3 region has 15 residues. Germline lookup yields CDR1 SNHLY and CDR2 FYNNEI. The ends were cut back, 0 bases at V and 1 base at J, with 9 bases in the middle. CDR3 amino acids: CASSEAGQPNTEAFF. The DNA of the CDR3 is TGTGCCAGCAGTGAAGCAGGGCAGCCGAACACTGAAGCTTTCTTT. Full variable domain (missing parts from reference TRBV2 and TRBJ1-1): EPEVTQTPSHQVTQMGQEVILRCVPISNHLYFYWYRQILGQKVEFLVSFYNNEISEKSEIFDDQFSVERPDGSNFTLKIRSTKLEDSAMYFCASSEAGQPNTEAFFGQGTRLTVV.

The chain couples TRBV6-5 to TRBJ1-1; D unclear. Germline V gene lookup returns CDR1 MNHEY and CDR2 SVGAGI. This CDR3 contains 15 residues. Between the trimmed V and J ends, which lost 0 bases and 2 bases, there was a span of 10 bases. The CDR3 nucleotides are TGTGCCAGCAGTTACTCGGTCCGGGGTAACACTGAAGCTTTCTTT. Translation: CASSYSVRGNTEAFF.

This chain uses TRBV6-5 with TRBJ2-7; D possibly uses TRBD1 or TRBD2 (6 bases each). V was trimmed by 2 bases and J by 4 bases, leaving 18 bases between them. The CDR3 extends over 16 amino acids. CDR1 is MNHEY and CDR2 is SVGAGI in the germline V gene. DNA of the CDR3: TGTGCCAGCAGTTACCCAACGGAGGGGGTTTCATACGAGCAGTACTTC. Protein product: CASSYPTEGVSYEQYF.

With regard to this clone: One junction end disagrees with the germline gene, perhaps due to a read error. V usage is TRBV27 and J usage is TRBJ2-7; D gene unclear. CDR1 MNHEY and CDR2 SMNVEV come from the germline V gene (reference sequence). This CDR3 is built from 15 residues. Written as DNA, the CDR3 is TGTGCCAGCAGTTGGGCGGTCTCCATCTCCAACGAGCAGTACTTC. Its protein is CASSWAVSISNEQYF.

This clone showed up just once. This chain connects TRBV7-6 to TRBJ2-5; 8 positions match TRBD2. The length of the CDR3 is 18 residues. Trimming at V came to 0 bases and at J to 4 bases, leaving 13 bases not matched to a gene. Per the germline V gene, CDR1 is SGHVS and CDR2 is FNYEAQ. CDR3: CASSLATGLAGSRETQYF. The CDR3 DNA reads TGTGCCAGCAGCTTAGCGACCGGACTAGCAGGTTCGCGAGAGACCCAGTACTTC.

The rearrangement joins TRBV5-1 to TRBJ2-7, with D unresolved. The CDR3 is 15 amino acids. V was shortened by 4 bases and J by 0 bases, with 14 bases between the two germline ends. Germline V gene data show CDR1 as SGHRS and CDR2 as YFSETQ. CDR3: CASSLGGPSSYEQYF. The CDR3 bases are TGCGCCAGCAGCCTGGGCGGCCCGAGCTCCTACGAGCAGTACTTC.

By sample share, this clone is medium-sized. The chain uses TRBV29-1 and TRBJ1-1; D might be TRBD1 (6 bases). There are 14 residues in the CDR3. Trimming stripped 4 bases from V and 4 bases from J, with 16 bases between. Germline loops: CDR1 SQVTM, CDR2 ANQGSEA. CDR3 coding DNA: TGCAGCGTTGTTCAGGGGAACTCGGTCACTGAAGCTTTCTTT. This sequence encodes CSVVQGNSVTEAFF.

This chain uses TRBV18 with TRBJ1-6; TRBD1 matches at 7 bases. The CDR3 is 15 residues long. The V gene's germline CDR1 is KGHSH and CDR2 LQKENI. V gave up 1 base and J gave up 6 bases; unmatched junction bases: 3. CDR3 coding DNA: TGTGCCAGCTCACCACGGGGGACAGTTAATTCACCCCTCCACTTT. As protein: CASSPRGTVNSPLHF.

The chain joins TRBV28 to TRBJ2-3, with TRBD2 identical over 7 bases. The germline gives CDR1 MDHEN, CDR2 SYDVKM. The CDR3 runs to 18 residues. J lost 6 bases, V lost 8 bases, and 23 bases had no gene match. This CDR3 is CASLPSRGFGVGSDTQYF. The CDR3 nucleotides are TGTGCCAGCCTCCCCTCGCGGGGGTTTGGGGTGGGGTCTGATACGCAGTATTTT.

The genes are TRBV7-9 and TRBJ2-7; D remains ambiguous. V lost 4 bases and J lost 4, with 8 bases in between. Looked up from germline, CDR1 is SEHNR and CDR2 is FQNEAQ (reference sequence). The CDR3 length is 12 residues. Written as DNA, the CDR3 is TGTGCCAGCAGCTATCAAGAGTACGAGCAGTACTTC. Protein product: CASSYQEYEQYF.

This sequence joins TRBV24-1 and TRBJ2-2; TRBD2 might be the D (6 bases). V lost 3 bases and J lost 0, with 13 bases in between. The germline CDR1 and CDR2 sequences are KGHDR and SFDVKD. The CDR3 contains 17 residues. This chain's CDR3 is CATSDPVADPNTGELFF. CDR3 bases: TGTGCCACCAGTGATCCGGTAGCGGATCCGAACACCGGGGAGCTGTTTTTT.

The CDR3 nucleotides are TGCGCCAGCAGCCAAGAGGGTGCAGGCGGGGGGAATGAGCAGTTCTTC. Translated, it gives CASSQEGAGGGNEQFF. The chain recombines TRBV4-3 with TRBJ2-1, with 8 nucleotides matching TRBD2. This CDR3 has 16 amino acids. Germline trimming cut 0 bases from V and 7 bases from J; bases unmatched to any gene: 8. The germline CDR1 and CDR2 sequences are LGHNA and YSLEER.

The chain has TRBV7-8 and TRBJ2-7; 10 nucleotides line up with TRBD2. This CDR3 is built from 14 residues. V was clipped by 4 bases and J by 4 bases; unmatched bases: 4. Germline V CDR1 and CDR2: SGHVS, FQNEAQ. Written as DNA, the CDR3 is TGTGCCAGCAGCTCTCTAGCGGGAGAATACGAGCAGTACTTC. Translation gives CASSSLAGEYEQYF.

The chain carries TRBV30 and TRBJ2-2; no reliable D call. V was trimmed by 2 bases and J by 4 bases, leaving 8 bases between them. Germline CDR1 GTSNPN, CDR2 SVGIG (reference sequence). This CDR3 region has 13 residues. CDR3 loop: CAWSLRGTGELFF. The CDR3 bases are TGTGCCTGGAGTTTGAGAGGCACCGGGGAGCTGTTTTTT.

V and J are TRBV4-3 and TRBJ2-5; 7 positions agree with TRBD2. V gave up 4 bases and J gave up 5 bases; unmatched junction bases: 13. The germline V gene has CDR1 LGHNA and CDR2 YSLEER. The CDR3 is 16 amino acids. The CDR3 reads CASSPSGARVIETQYF. The CDR3, as DNA: TGCGCCAGCAGCCCCAGCGGGGCCAGGGTAATCGAGACCCAGTACTTC.

The gene calls are TRBV7-3 and TRBJ2-7; D ambiguous. This CDR3 has 14 residues. Trimming left V 2 bases short and J 2 bases short, with 10 bases between. CDR1 and CDR2 from the germline V gene are SGHTA and FQGTGA. In DNA form, the CDR3 reads TGTGCCAGCAGCTTATCCTCCCGTCCCTACGAGCAGTACTTC. Translation: CASSLSSRPYEQYF.

This clone was counted between two and nine times. The chain is built from TRBV6-2 or TRBV6-3 and TRBJ2-1, with 10 bases aligning to TRBD2. Trimming at V came to 6 bases and at J to 6 bases, leaving 8 bases not matched to a gene. The length of the CDR3 is 15 residues. Germline CDR1 is MNHEY and CDR2 is SVGEGT. The CDR3 region has the DNA TGTGCCAGCAGCCTCGGACTAGCGGACTCCAATGAGCAGTTCTTC. It translates to CASSLGLADSNEQFF.